These 19 T cell receptor beta chains were sequenced from one sample in a study of OX40 agonist ivuxolimab in advanced cancers. Assay: immunoSEQ multiplex PCR; the TCRdb copy retains only in-frame clones and omits some. The top ten hold around an eighth of the sample, which has tens of thousands of clones, 84% seen once. The input for sequencing was CD4+ or CD8+ T cells sorted from blood, taken in a trial of the OX40 agonist ivuxolimab. These receptors were taken from an adult with an advanced solid tumor such as melanoma, head and neck, liver or kidney cancer.

The chain joins TRBV30 to TRBJ1-4; D unclear. Germline values: CDR1 GTSNPN, CDR2 SVGIG (reference sequence). The V end lost 1 base, the J end lost 8 bases, and 11 bases lay between the germline ends. The CDR3 consists of 13 residues. The CDR3 is CAWSGGQNEKLFF. The DNA of the CDR3 is TGTGCCTGGAGTGGCGGGCAGAACGAAAAACTGTTTTTT.

This chain joins TRBV18 and TRBJ1-1; 7 nucleotides agree with TRBD1. V lost 6 bases to trimming and J lost 2 bases; unmatched junction nucleotides: 6. The CDR3 is 14 amino acids. Germline loops: CDR1 KGHSH, CDR2 LQKENI. The CDR3 sequence is CASSPGTANTEAFF. The CDR3 nucleotides read TGTGCCAGCTCTCCAGGGACAGCTAACACTGAAGCTTTCTTT.

CDR3 in amino acids: CASSDVGETQYF. CDR3 sequence (DNA): TGTGCCAGCAGTGACGTAGGAGAGACCCAGTACTTC. The rearrangement uses TRBV6-1 and TRBJ2-5; D is unresolved. This CDR3 is built from 12 residues. The V and J ends lost 3 bases and 4 bases respectively, with 6 bases between them. Germline V gene data show CDR1 as MNHNS and CDR2 as SASEGT.

A remark on this clone: A junction boundary mismatches the germline segment, possibly from a read error. The V gene is TRBV6-6, the J gene TRBJ1-5, with D maybe TRBD1 (5 bases). This CDR3 is built from 13 residues. Germline CDR1 reads MNHNY; CDR2 reads SVGAGI (reference sequence). The CDR3 DNA follows: TGTGCTAGCAGCGGGGGGGTCAATCAGCCCCAGCATTTT. Its translation is CASSGGVNQPQHF.

The J gene is TRBJ2-1, the V gene TRBV19, with D perhaps being TRBD1 or TRBD2 (5 bases each). This CDR3 is 15 amino acids long. Germline-derived CDR1 and CDR2 are LNHDA and SQIVND (reference sequence). Trimming took 5 bases from V and 2 from J, leaving 13 bases between them. The CDR3 here is CASSQAGTAYNEQFF. Written as DNA, the CDR3 is TGTGCCAGTAGTCAAGCCGGGACGGCCTACAATGAGCAGTTCTTC.

This clone was counted a single time. V gene TRBV7-6 combines with J gene TRBJ2-1; D is unresolved. V dropped 0 bases and J dropped 10 bases, with 7 bases sitting between them. Germline loops: CDR1 SGHVS, CDR2 FNYEAQ. The CDR3 extends over 12 amino acids. CDR3 nucleotide sequence: TGTGCCAGCAGCTTAGCGCTGGGGGAGCAGTTCTTC. Translating gives CASSLALGEQFF.

CDR3 bases: TGTGCCAGCAGCAAAAGTCCCAGGGGGCAATCAGGAGGCTACACCTTC. Its translation: CASSKSPRGQSGGYTF. The rearrangement links TRBV21-1 to TRBJ1-2; the D call in the table, TRBD1, was not verified against the DNA. TRBV21-1 is annotated as a pseudogene. The CDR3 contains 16 residues.

The V and J genes are TRBV4-1 and TRBJ2-1, with TRBD2 identical over 11 bases. Germline trimming cut 0 bases from V and 12 bases from J; bases unmatched to any gene: 7. Germline-derived CDR1 and CDR2 are MGHRA and YSYEKL. The CDR3 consists of 15 residues. The CDR3 nucleotides read TGCGCCAGCAGCCAAGATGAGGGTAGCGGGAGGGGGCAGTTCTTC. It codes for CASSQDEGSGRGQFF.

This chain connects TRBV10-3 to TRBJ1-3, with TRBD1 matching 8 bases. This CDR3 is built from 15 residues. The trim removed 4 bases at V and 2 bases at J, leaving 4 bases unmatched. CDR1 ENHRY and CDR2 SYGVKD come from the germline V gene. This CDR3 is CAISGRTGTGNTIYF. The CDR3 DNA reads TGTGCCATCAGTGGCCGGACAGGGACTGGAAACACCATATATTTT.

The chain has TRBV5-1 and TRBJ2-7; D gene ambiguous. CDR1 and CDR2 from the germline V gene are SGHRS and YFSETQ. The CDR3 is 14 amino acids. V was trimmed by 0 bases and J by 3 bases, leaving 10 bases between them. CDR3 coding DNA: TGCGCCAGCAGCTTGGAATCAGCCTACTACGAGCAGTACTTC. Its translation: CASSLESAYYEQYF.

This clone was seen once. This sequence joins TRBV5-5 and TRBJ2-2; TRBD1 agrees at 8 bases. V dropped 2 bases and J dropped 1; count of bases not matched to a gene: 4. This CDR3 is 16 amino acids long. The V gene's germline CDR1 is SGHKS and CDR2 YYEKEE (reference sequence). The CDR3 protein is CASSFRQGMNTGELFF. The DNA for the CDR3 is TGTGCCAGCAGCTTCCGACAGGGGATGAACACCGGGGAGCTGTTTTTT.

The chain has TRBV7-9 and TRBJ2-1, with TRBD2 as a possible D gene (6 bases). The V gene lost 5 bases and the J gene lost 7 bases, with 15 bases spanning the gap. Germline V gene lookup returns CDR1 SEHNR and CDR2 FQNEAQ (reference sequence). This CDR3 has 14 amino acids. The CDR3 is CASSVRDFGNEQFF. For the CDR3, the DNA is TGTGCCAGCAGCGTACGGGACTTCGGGAATGAGCAGTTCTTC.

The gene calls are TRBV14 and TRBJ2-1; 8 nucleotides match TRBD1. The V gene's germline CDR1 is SGHDN and CDR2 FVKESK. With 6 bases clipped from V and 10 bases from J, the junction kept 5 bases outside the gene matches. This CDR3 has 12 amino acids. The CDR3 here is CASRRTGNEQFF. The CDR3 coding sequence is TGTGCCAGCAGGAGGACAGGGAACGAGCAGTTCTTC.

CDR3 in amino acids: CASSKRRQIYGYTF. CDR3 sequence (DNA): TGTGCCAGCAGCAAAAGACGGCAGATCTATGGCTACACCTTC. This chain connects TRBV7-8 to TRBJ1-2; D ambiguous. Germline assignment: CDR1 SGHVS and CDR2 FQNEAQ. Trimming took off 5 bases at V and 4 bases at J, with 14 bases between the two ends. The CDR3 length is 14 residues. Complete variable domain (other parts from reference TRBV7-8 and TRBJ1-2): GAGVSQSPRYKVAKRGQDVALRCDPISGHVSLFWYQQALGQGPEFLTYFQNEAQLDKSGLPSDRFFAERPEGSVSTLKIQRTQQEDSAVYLCASSKRRQIYGYTFGSGTRLTVV.

The V call is TRBV19, the J call TRBJ1-4; unclear D gene. From germline, CDR1 is LNHDA and CDR2 SQIVND (reference sequence). The ends were cut back, 3 bases at V and 6 bases at J, with 20 bases in the middle. The CDR3 totals 17 residues. DNA for the CDR3: TGTGCCAGTAGTATGACGGAGGACGCGCGGGCAGATGAAAAACTGTTTTTT. This sequence encodes CASSMTEDARADEKLFF.

This clone was detected only once. The chain carries TRBV6-5 and TRBJ2-2; D not certain. The CDR3 length is 13 residues. CDR1 is MNHEY, CDR2 SVGAGI, per germline. Trimming took 5 bases from V and 6 from J, leaving 10 bases between them. The CDR3 spells CASSERLAGELFF. For the CDR3, the DNA is TGTGCCAGCAGTGAACGGCTAGCCGGGGAGCTGTTTTTT.

This clone occurred a few times. The genes are TRBV18 and TRBJ2-5, with D possibly matching TRBD2 (6 bases). V was pared by 5 bases and J by 6 bases, with 25 bases between. The CDR3 totals 17 residues. Per germline, CDR1 KGHSH and CDR2 LQKENI. The CDR3 DNA is TGTGCCAGCTCATCCGAGGTTCTGTACGGGAGCGGAAAGACCCAGTACTTC. It specifies CASSSEVLYGSGKTQYF.

The chain links TRBV7-2 to TRBJ2-1; TRBD2 might be the D (5 bases). CDR3 length equals 15 residues. V was pared by 5 bases and J by 8 bases, with 19 bases between. Germline CDR1 is SGHTA and CDR2 is FQGNSA. The CDR3 here is CASSLGRGKRHEQFF. Here the CDR3 DNA reads TGTGCCAGCAGCCTAGGGCGAGGGAAACGCCATGAGCAGTTCTTC.

The chain has TRBV18 and TRBJ1-1, with D unresolved. Per germline, CDR1 KGHSH and CDR2 LQKENI. V lost 8 bases to trimming and J lost 0 bases, with 10 bases between them. This CDR3 is built from 13 residues. This chain's CDR3 is CASRSPMNTEAFF. DNA of the CDR3: TGTGCCAGCCGCTCCCCCATGAACACTGAAGCTTTCTTT.